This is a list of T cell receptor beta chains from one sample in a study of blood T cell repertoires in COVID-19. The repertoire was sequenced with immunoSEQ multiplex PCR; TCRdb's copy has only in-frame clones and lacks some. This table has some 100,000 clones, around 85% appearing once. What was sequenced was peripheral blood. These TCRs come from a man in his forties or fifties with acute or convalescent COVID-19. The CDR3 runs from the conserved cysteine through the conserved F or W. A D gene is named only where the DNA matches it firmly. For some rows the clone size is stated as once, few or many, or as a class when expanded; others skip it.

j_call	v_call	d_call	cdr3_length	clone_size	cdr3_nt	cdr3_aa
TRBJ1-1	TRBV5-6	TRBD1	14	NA	TGTGCCAGCAGCTTGGGAGAAACAGGGGGCATTTGGTTCTTT	CASSLGETGGIWFF
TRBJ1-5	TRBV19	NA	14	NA	TGTGCCAGTAAACAGTTCTATAGCAATCAGCCCCAGCATTTT	CASKQFYSNQPQHF
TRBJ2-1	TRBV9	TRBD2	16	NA	TGTGCCAGCAGCGTAAAGCGGGGGGGCTCCTACAATGAGCAGTTCTTC	CASSVKRGGSYNEQFF
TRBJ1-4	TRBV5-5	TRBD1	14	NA	TGTGCCAGCAGCTCACGTAAGGGGGCCGAAAAACTGTTTTTT	CASSSRKGAEKLFF
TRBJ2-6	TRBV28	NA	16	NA	TGTGCCAGCAGTCATTGGGCAACCTCTGGGGCCAACGTCCTGACTTTC	CASSHWATSGANVLTF
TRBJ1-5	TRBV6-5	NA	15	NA	TGTGCCACCGCACCCCGTCGGACAGTTCAACAGCCCCAGCATTTT	CATAPRRTVQQPQHF
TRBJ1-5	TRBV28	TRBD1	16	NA	TGTGCCAGCAGTTCACCCGGACAGGGAAGCAATCAGCCCCAGCATTTT	CASSSPGQGSNQPQHF
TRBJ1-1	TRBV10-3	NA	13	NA	TGTGCCATCAGTGGCCCGGGAAACACTGAAGCTTTCTTT	CAISGPGNTEAFF
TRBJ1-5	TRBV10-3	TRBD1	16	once	TGTGCCATCAGTGGTACAGGGGCGCCGACTTTTCAGCCCCAGCATTTT	CAISGTGAPTFQPQHF
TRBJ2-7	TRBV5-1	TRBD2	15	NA	TGCGCCAGCAGCTTCTGGGCGGGAGCCCCCTACGAGCAGTACTTC	CASSFWAGAPYEQYF
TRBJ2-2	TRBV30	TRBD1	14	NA	TGTGCCTGTGCGACAGGGGTTGGTGGCGGGGAGCTGTTTTTT	CACATGVGGGELFF
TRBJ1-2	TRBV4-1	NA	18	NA	TGCGCCAGCAGCCAAGAAGATCTGGCCAGGGGATCCTCCTATGGCTACACCTTC	CASSQEDLARGSSYGYTF
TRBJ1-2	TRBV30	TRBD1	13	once	TGTGCCTGGACCCAAGGGACAGGGGAACGCTACACCTTC	CAWTQGTGERYTF
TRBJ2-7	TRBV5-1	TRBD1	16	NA	TGCGCCAGCAGCCCTACCGGGACAGGGGTGTCCTACGAGCAGTACTTC	CASSPTGTGVSYEQYF
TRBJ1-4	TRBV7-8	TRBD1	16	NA	TGTGCCAGCAGCTTGGACAGGCCGGCAACTAATGAAAAACTGTTTTTT	CASSLDRPATNEKLFF
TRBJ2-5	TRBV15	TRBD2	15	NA	TGTGCCACCAGCAGAGATCCGGCGGGAGGGGAGACCCAGTACTTC	CATSRDPAGGETQYF
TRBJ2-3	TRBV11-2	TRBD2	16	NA	TGTGCCAGCAGCTTAGATTCGCGGGGGGGAGCAGATACGCAGTATTTT	CASSLDSRGGADTQYF
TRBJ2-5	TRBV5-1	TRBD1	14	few	TGCGCCAGCAGCGACGGGACAGCGGCGGAGACCCAGTACTTC	CASSDGTAAETQYF
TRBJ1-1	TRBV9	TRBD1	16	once	TGTGCCAGCAGCTTGACAGGGGGCCAGCCCGGCACTGAAGCTTTCTTT	CASSLTGGQPGTEAFF
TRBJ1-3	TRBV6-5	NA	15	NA	TGTGCCAGCAGCGGCCGACATCGCTCTGGAAACACCATATATTTT	CASSGRHRSGNTIYF
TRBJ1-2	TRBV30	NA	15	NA	TGTGCCTGGCGGGCTACCTTCAGGGAAACCTATGGCTACACCTTC	CAWRATFRETYGYTF
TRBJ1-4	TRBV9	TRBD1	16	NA	TGTGCCAGCAGCGTCGGACAGGGGGAAGGTAATGAAAAACTGTTTTTT	CASSVGQGEGNEKLFF
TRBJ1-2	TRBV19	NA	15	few	TGTGCCAGTAGTGCCCGATGGGGGGTCGGATATGGCTACACCTTC	CASSARWGVGYGYTF
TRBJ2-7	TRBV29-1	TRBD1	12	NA	TGCAGCGTTGGTGGACAGGGGGTCGAGCAGTACTTC	CSVGGQGVEQYF
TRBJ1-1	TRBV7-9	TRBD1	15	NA	TGTGCCAGCAGCTTGAGGGACAGGGGAAACACTGAAGCTTTCTTT	CASSLRDRGNTEAFF
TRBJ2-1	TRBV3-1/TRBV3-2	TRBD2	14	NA	TGTGCCAGCAGCCCGGGACTAGCGATCAATGAGCAGTTCTTC	CASSPGLAINEQFF
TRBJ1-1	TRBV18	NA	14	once	TGTGCCAGCTCACCAGCGGGCGAAACAACTGAAGCTTTCTTT	CASSPAGETTEAFF
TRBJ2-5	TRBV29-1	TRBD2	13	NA	TGCAGCGTTAGAAGCGGGAGGGCGGGGACCCAGTACTTC	CSVRSGRAGTQYF
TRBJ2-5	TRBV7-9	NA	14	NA	TGTGCCAGCAGCTTTCTAGGAAACCAAGAGACCCAGTACTTC	CASSFLGNQETQYF
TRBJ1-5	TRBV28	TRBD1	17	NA	TGTGCCAGCAATTTCTTGCGTGGACAGGGGGCATATCAGCCCCAGCATTTT	CASNFLRGQGAYQPQHF
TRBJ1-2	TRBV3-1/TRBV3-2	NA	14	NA	TGTGCCAGCAGCCAAGAAGGGGGAAACTATGGCTACACCTTC	CASSQEGGNYGYTF
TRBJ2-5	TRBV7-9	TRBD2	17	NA	TGTGCCAGCAGCTATGTAGCGGGAGGTAATCTCCAAGAGACCCAGTACTTC	CASSYVAGGNLQETQYF
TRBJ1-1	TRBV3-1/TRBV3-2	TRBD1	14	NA	TGTGCCAGCAGCCAATTGGACAGGGACTCTGAAGCTTTCTTT	CASSQLDRDSEAFF
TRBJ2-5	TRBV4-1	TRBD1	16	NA	TGCGCCAGCAGCCACCCCGCTGGACAGGTCCAAGAGACCCAGTACTTC	CASSHPAGQVQETQYF